This TCR beta chain is from a study of T cells in Graves' hyperthyroidism and ophthalmopathy. Study summary: Sampling of peripheral blood happened at initial diagnosis, prior to any treatment.

Authors of the study amplified TCR beta CDR3 regions from RNA transcripts. The study used the HTBI primer set for a first-round RT-PCR of the TCR CDR3. MiXCR, run by TCRdb on the multiplex PCR reads, gives a single entry per CDR3 protein. The sample contains roughly 280,000 distinct CDR3 sequences, approximately 15% of which appear only once. In germline, CDR1 is MNHEY, CDR2 SVGEGT. The CDR3 loop spans 18 amino acids. Trimming stripped 2 bases from V and 1 base from J, with 18 bases between. This clonotype was counted many times. The J gene is TRBJ2-4, the V gene TRBV6-2 or TRBV6-3, with a weak D call TRBD1 (5 bases). This TCR was sampled from a woman in her sixties or seventies with Graves' ophthalmopathy. Sequencing was done on a sample of blood. CDR3 bases: TGTGCCAGCAGTTACAGGGGCACAGGTGTGTCGGCCAAAAACATTCAGTACTTC. This sequence encodes CASSYRGTGVSAKNIQYF.